The T cell receptor (beta chain) described here comes from a study of spatial heterogeneity in lung cancer. Study-wide background: The cohort: around 77 early-stage, untreated non-small cell lung cancer patients. Among detected sequences, beta-chain ones consistently exceeded alpha-chain ones in number. Unique TCR and UMI combinations averaged more than ten appearances each in raw reads.

Indicated time point: blood at routine non-recurrence follow-up after resection. MiXCR was run by TCRdb on the 5' RACE reads, yielding one entry per CDR3 protein. The table shows tens of thousands of distinct CDR3 sequences, with over 6.5% occurring only once. Germline V gene lookup returns CDR1 MNHNY and CDR2 SVGAGI (reference sequence). This CDR3 is 17 amino acids long. V dropped 7 bases and J dropped 0 bases, with 19 bases sitting between them. This clonotype has at least ten counts. Source: PBMCs, taken at follow-up. The source of this sequence is a male donor with early-stage non-small cell lung cancer. The chain links TRBV6-6 to TRBJ1-5; D remains ambiguous. In nucleotides, the CDR3 is TGTGCCAGCACCGACCGCAACAGCATCTATAGCAATCAGCCCCAGCATTTT. Amino acids: CASTDRNSIYSNQPQHF.